This TCR beta chain appears in the sequencing data of a study of blood T cell repertoires in COVID-19. Assay used: immunoSEQ multiplex PCR; TCRdb lists only in-frame clones, some missing. The sample holds about 100,000 clones, under 80% seen once. V was pared by 5 bases and J by 4 bases, with 15 bases between. This CDR3 has 15 residues. Germline V gives CDR1 LNHDA, CDR2 SQIVND (reference sequence). This receptor was obtained from a man between 65 and 85 years old with active or convalescent COVID-19. What was sequenced was peripheral blood. The J gene is TRBJ1-5, the V gene TRBV19; the D is unclear. In nucleotides, the CDR3 is TGTGCCAGTAGTCCCCAAAGACACAGTAATCAGCCCCAGCATTTT. Encoded protein: CASSPQRHSNQPQHF.